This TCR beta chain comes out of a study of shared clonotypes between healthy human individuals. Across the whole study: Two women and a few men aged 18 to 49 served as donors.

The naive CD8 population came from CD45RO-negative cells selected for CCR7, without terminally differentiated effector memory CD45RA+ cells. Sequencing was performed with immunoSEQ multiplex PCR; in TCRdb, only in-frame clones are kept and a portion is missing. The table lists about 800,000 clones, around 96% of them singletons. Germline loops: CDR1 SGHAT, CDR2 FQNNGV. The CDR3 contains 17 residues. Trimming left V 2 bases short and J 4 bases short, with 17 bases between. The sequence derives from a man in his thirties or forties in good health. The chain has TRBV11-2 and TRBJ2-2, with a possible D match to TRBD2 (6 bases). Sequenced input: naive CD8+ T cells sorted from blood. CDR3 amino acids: CASSLSAGTSSTGELFF. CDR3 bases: TGTGCCAGCAGCTTATCGGCGGGAACTTCAAGCACCGGGGAGCTGTTTTTT.